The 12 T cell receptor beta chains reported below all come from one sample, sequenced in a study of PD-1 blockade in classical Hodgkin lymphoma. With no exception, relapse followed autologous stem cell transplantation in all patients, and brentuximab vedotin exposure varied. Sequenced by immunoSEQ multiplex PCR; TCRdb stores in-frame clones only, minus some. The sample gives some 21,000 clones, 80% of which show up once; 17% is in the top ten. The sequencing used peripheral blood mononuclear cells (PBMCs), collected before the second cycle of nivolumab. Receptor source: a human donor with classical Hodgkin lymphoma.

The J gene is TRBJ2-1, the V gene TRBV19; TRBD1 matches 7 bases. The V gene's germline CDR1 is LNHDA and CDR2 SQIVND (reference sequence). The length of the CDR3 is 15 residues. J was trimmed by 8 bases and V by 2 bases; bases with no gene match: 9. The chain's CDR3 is CASSISSRGSDEQFF. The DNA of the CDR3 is TGTGCCAGTAGTATATCTAGCAGGGGGAGCGATGAGCAGTTCTTC.

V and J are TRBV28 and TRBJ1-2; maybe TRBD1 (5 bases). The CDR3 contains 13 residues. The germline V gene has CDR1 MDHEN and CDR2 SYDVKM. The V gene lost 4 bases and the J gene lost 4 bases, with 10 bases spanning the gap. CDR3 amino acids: CASSWAGGYGYTF. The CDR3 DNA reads TGTGCCAGCAGTTGGGCTGGGGGCTATGGCTACACCTTC.

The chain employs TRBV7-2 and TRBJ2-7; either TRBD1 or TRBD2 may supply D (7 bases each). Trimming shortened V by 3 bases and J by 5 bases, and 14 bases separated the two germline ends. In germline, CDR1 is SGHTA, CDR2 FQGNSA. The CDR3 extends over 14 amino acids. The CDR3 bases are TGTGCCAGCAGCTTGGGAGGGGGCATCGACGAGCAGTACGTC. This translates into CASSLGGGIDEQYV.

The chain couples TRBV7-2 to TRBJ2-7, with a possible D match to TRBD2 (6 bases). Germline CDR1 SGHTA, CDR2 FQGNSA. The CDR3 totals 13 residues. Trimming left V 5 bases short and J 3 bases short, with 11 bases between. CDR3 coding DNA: TGTGCCAGCAGCCTGGCCGGGGGCTACGAGCAGTACTTC. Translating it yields CASSLAGGYEQYF.

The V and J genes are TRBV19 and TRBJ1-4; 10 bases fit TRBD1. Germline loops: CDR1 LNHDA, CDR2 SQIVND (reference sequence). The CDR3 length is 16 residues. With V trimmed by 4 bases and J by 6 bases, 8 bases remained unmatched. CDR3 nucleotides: TGTGCCAGTAGTACGACGGGACAGGGGAGGCATGAAAAACTGTTTTTT. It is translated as CASSTTGQGRHEKLFF.

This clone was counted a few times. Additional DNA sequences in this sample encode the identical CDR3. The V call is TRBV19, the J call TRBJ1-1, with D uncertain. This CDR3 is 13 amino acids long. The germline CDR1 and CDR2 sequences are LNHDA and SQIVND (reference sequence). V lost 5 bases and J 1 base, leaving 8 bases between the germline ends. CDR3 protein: CASSLNSNTEAFF. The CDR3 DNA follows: TGTGCCAGTAGTCTTAACTCGAACACTGAAGCTTTCTTT.

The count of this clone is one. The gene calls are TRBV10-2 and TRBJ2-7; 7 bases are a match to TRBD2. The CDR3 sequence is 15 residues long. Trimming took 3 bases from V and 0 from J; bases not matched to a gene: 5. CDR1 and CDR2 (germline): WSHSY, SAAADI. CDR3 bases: TGCGCCAGCAGTGATGGGCGGGAGATCTCCTACGAGCAGTACTTC. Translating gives CASSDGREISYEQYF.

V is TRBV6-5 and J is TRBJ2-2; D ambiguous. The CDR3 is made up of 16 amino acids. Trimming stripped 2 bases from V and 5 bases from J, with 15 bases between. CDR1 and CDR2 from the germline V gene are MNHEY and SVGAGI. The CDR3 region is CASSYRGRGTTGELFF. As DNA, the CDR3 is TGTGCCAGCAGTTACCGAGGACGCGGAACTACCGGGGAGCTGTTTTTT.

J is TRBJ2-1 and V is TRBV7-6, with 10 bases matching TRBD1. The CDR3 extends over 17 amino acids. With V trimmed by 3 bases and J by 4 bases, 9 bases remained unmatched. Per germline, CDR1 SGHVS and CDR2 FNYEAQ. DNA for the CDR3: TGTGCCAGCAGCTTCCGATCCGGGACAGGGGCATACAATGAGCAGTTCTTC. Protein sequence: CASSFRSGTGAYNEQFF.

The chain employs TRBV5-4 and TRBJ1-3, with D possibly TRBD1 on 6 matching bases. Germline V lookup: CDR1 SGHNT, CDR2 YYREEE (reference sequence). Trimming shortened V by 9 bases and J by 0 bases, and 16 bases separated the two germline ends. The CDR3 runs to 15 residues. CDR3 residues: CATRQDPYSGNTIYF. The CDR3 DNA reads TGTGCCACCCGACAGGACCCCTACTCTGGAAACACCATATATTTT.

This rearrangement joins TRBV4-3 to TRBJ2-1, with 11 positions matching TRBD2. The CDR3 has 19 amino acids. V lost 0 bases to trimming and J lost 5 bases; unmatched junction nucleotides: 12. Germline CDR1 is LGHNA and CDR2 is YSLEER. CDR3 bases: TGCGCCAGCAGCCAAGAGGCCACTAGCGGGAGACCCTTCAACAATGAGCAGTTCTTC. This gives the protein CASSQEATSGRPFNNEQFF.

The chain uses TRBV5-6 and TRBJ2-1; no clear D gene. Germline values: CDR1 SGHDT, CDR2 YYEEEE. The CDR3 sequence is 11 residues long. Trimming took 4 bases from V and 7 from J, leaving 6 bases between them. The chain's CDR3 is CASSTHNEQFF. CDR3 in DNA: TGTGCCAGCAGCACCCATAATGAGCAGTTCTTC.